This paragraph covers one T cell receptor (beta chain) sequence. Its specificity is unknown. Per germline, CDR1 LNHNV and CDR2 YYDKDF (reference sequence). V was trimmed by 0 bases and J by 5 bases, leaving 13 bases between them. The CDR3 is made up of 15 amino acids. The sample comes from a study of long-term antiretroviral therapy in people with HIV. Regarding the study as a whole: Blood sampling spanned 2004 to 2017, possibly under older ART regimens. There were no data on ART adherence, viral resistance or therapy changes, a gap that limits inferences about post-ART repertoire changes. HIV repertoires spanned narrower CDR3 length ranges than controls. Pre-ART clonal expansions dominated every time point's repertoire.

The authors ran the immunoSEQ assay, v3.0, at survey level. Assay used: immunoSEQ multiplex PCR; TCRdb lists only in-frame clones, some missing. This sample has 30,000 or so clones, with roughly 84% found just once. The rearrangement joins TRBV15 to TRBJ1-1; D is possibly TRBD1 (5 bases). The sequenced sample was unsorted PBMCs, obtained 3 years after starting antiretroviral therapy. The sequence derives from a man aged 35 to 55 with HIV. The CDR3 sequence is CATSREEGMRTEAFF. CDR3 bases: TGTGCCACCAGCAGAGAGGAGGGGATGAGGACTGAAGCTTTCTTT.